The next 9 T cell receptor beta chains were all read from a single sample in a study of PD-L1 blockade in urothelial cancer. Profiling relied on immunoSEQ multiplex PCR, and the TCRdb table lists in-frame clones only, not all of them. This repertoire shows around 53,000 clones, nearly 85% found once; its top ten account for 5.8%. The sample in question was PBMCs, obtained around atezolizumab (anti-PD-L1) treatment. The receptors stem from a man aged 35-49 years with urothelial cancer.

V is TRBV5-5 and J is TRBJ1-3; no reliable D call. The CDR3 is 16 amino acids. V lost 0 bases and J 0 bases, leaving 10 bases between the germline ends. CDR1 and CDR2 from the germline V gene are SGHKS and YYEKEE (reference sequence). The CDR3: CASSLALIYSGNTIYF. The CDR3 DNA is TGTGCCAGCAGCTTGGCCCTTATCTACTCTGGAAACACCATATATTTT.

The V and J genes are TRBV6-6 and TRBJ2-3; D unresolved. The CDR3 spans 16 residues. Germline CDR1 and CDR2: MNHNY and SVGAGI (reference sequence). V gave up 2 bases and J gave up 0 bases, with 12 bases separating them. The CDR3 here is CASSYPKETSTDTQYF. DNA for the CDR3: TGTGCCAGCAGTTACCCCAAGGAGACTAGCACAGATACGCAGTATTTT.

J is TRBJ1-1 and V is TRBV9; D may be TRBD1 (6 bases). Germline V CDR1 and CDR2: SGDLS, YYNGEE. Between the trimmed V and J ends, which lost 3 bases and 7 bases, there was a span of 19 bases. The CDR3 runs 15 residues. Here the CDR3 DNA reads TGTGCCAGCAGCGCCCATTCTACAGGGCGGAGTGAAGCTTTCTTT. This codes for CASSAHSTGRSEAFF.

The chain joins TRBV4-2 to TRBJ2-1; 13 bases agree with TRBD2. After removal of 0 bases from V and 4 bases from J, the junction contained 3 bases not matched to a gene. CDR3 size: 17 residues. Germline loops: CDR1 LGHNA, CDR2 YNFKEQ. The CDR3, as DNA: TGTGCCAGCAGCCAAGAACCGACTAGCGGGGGGTACAATGAGCAGTTCTTC. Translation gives CASSQEPTSGGYNEQFF.

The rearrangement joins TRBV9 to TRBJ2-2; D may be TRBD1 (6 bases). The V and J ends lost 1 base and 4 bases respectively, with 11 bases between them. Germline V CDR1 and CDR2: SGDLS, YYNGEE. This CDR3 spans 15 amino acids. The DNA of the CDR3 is TGTGCCAGCAGCGTACGGCCGGACAGCACCGGGGAGCTGTTTTTT. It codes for CASSVRPDSTGELFF.

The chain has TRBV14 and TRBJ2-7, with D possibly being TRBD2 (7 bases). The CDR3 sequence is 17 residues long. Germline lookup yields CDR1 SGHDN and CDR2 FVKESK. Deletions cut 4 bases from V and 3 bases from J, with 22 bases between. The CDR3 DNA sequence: TGTGCCAGCAGCCCCCGCACGGGGGGCAGTCTCCGCTACGAGCAGTACTTC. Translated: CASSPRTGGSLRYEQYF.

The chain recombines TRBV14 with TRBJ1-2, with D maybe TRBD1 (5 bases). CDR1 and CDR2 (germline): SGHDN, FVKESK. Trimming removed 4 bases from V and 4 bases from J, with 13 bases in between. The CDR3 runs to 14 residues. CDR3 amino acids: CASSLTREPYGYTF. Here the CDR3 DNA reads TGTGCCAGCAGCCTTACCAGGGAACCCTATGGCTACACCTTC.

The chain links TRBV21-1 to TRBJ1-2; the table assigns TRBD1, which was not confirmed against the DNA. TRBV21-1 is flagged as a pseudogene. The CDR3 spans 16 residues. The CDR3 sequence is CASSKGYDRVDYGYTF. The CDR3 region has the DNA TGTGCCAGCAGCAAAGGATACGACAGGGTGGACTATGGCTACACCTTC.

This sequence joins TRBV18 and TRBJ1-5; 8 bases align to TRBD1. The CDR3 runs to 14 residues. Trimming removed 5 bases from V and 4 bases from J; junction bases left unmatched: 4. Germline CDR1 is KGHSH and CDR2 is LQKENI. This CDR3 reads CASSGQGANQPQHF. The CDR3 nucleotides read TGTGCCAGCTCAGGACAGGGAGCGAATCAGCCCCAGCATTTT.